Listed below are T cell receptor beta chains from one sample, sequenced in a study of blood T cell repertoires in COVID-19. Generated by immunoSEQ multiplex PCR, the TCRdb table keeps only in-frame clones and is missing some. The sample records 150,000 to 200,000 clones, under 85% being singletons. Sequenced: peripheral blood. Receptor source: a woman of 80 years or more with acute or convalescent COVID-19. The CDR3 runs from the conserved cysteine through the conserved F or W. A D gene is named only where the DNA matches it firmly. Clone size, where shown, is once, few, many, or a class for clones that have expanded.

J | D | size | V | DNA | CDR3
TRBJ2-1 | TRBD2 | many | TRBV10-3 | TGTGCCACCCGCCCGGGGACTAGCGGGAGTATTGAAAATGAGCAGTTCTTC | CATRPGTSGSIENEQFF
TRBJ1-1 | NA | NA | TRBV6-2/TRBV6-3 | TGTGCCAGCAGTTACTCTACAGTAAGAAATACTGAAGCTTTCTTT | CASSYSTVRNTEAFF
TRBJ2-1 | NA | once | TRBV5-1 | TGCGCCAGCAGCTCCGCCACAGGGTTGGGATACAATGAGCAGTTCTTC | CASSSATGLGYNEQFF
TRBJ2-3 | NA | once | TRBV19 | TGTGCCAGTACGGGGACAGATACGCAGTATTTT | CASTGTDTQYF
TRBJ1-4 | NA | NA | TRBV14 | TGTGCCAGCAGACCAAGAGGCAGTCCCTCTGAAAAACTGTTTTTT | CASRPRGSPSEKLFF
TRBJ1-2 | TRBD1 | NA | TRBV5-1 | TGCGCCAGCAGCACGGGACAGTACCCCTATGGCTACACCTTC | CASSTGQYPYGYTF
TRBJ2-3 | NA | NA | TRBV5-4 | TGTGCCACCGGAGGTACAGATACGCAGTATTTT | CATGGTDTQYF
TRBJ1-2 | NA | NA | TRBV29-1 | TGCAGCGTTGAATGGCCGGGGAGGGACTATGGCTACACCTTC | CSVEWPGRDYGYTF
TRBJ2-1 | NA | once | TRBV4-3 | TGCGCCAGCAGCCAAGGAGTCAGGGTAACCTACAATGAGCAGTTCTTC | CASSQGVRVTYNEQFF
TRBJ1-2 | NA | NA | TRBV21-1 | TGTGCCAGCAGCAAAGGGGCAGAAGGCTACACCTTC | CASSKGAEGYTF
TRBJ2-7 | TRBD1 | NA | TRBV4-3 | TGCGCCAGCAGCCAAGTACACCCCCTGACAGGGAACTACGAGCAGTACTTC | CASSQVHPLTGNYEQYF
TRBJ2-2 | NA | NA | TRBV6-4 | TGTGCCAGCAAGGCGGGTGCGAACACCGGGGAGCTGTTTTTT | CASKAGANTGELFF